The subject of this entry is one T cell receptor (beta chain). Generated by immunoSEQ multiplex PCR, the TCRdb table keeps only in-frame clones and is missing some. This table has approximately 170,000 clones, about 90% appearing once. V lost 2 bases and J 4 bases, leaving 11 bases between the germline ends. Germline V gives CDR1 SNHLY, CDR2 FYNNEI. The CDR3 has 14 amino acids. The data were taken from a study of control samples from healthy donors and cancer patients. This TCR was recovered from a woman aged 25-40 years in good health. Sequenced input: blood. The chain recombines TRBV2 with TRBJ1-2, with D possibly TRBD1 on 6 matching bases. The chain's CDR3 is CASSESGGGYGYTF. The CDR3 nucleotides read TGTGCCAGCAGTGAATCCGGGGGCGGCTATGGCTACACCTTC.